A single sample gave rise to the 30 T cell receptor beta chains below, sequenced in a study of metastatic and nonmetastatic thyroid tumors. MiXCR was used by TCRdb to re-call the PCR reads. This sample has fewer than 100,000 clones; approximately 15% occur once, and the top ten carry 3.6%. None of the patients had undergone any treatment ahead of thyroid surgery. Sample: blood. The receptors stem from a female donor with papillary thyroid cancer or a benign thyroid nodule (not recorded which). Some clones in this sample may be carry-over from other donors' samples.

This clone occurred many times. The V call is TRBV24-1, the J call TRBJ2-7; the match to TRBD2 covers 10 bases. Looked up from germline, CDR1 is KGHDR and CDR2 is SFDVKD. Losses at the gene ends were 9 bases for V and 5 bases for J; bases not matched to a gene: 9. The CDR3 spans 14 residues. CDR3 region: CATQSGGALDEQYF. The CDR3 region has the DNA TGTGCCACCCAAAGCGGGGGGGCCCTCGACGAGCAGTACTTC.

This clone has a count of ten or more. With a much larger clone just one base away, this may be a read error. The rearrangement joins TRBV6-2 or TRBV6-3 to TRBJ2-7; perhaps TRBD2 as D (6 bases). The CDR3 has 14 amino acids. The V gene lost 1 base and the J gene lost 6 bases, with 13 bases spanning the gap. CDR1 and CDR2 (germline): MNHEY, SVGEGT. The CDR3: CASSYWGGELEQYF. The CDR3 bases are TGTGCCAGCAGTTACTGGGGCGGGGAACTCGAGCAGTACTTC.

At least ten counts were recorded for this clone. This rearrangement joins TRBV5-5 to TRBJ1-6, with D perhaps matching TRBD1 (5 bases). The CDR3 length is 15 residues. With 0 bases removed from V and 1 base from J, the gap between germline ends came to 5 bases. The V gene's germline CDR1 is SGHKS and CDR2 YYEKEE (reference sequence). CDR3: CASSLEGSYNSPLHF. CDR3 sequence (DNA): TGTGCCAGCAGCTTGGAGGGGTCCTATAATTCACCCCTCCACTTT.

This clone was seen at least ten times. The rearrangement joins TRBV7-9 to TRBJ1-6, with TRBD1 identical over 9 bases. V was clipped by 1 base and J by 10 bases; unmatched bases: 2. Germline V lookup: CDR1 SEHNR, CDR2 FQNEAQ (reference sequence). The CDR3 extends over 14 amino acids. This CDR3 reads CASSLGTGASPLHF. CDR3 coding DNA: TGTGCCAGCAGCTTAGGGACAGGGGCATCACCCCTCCACTTT.

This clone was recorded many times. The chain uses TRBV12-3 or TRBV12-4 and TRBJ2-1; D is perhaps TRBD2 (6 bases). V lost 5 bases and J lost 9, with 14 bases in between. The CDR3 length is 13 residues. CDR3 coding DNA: TGTGCCAGCAGTCCTAGCGTGGGTGGTGAGCAGTTCTTC. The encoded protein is CASSPSVGGEQFF.

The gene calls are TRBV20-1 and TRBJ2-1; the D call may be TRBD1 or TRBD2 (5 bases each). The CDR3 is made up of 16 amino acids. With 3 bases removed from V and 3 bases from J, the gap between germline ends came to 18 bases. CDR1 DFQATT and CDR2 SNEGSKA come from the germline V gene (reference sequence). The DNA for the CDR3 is TGCAGTGCTAGGGGGGTTGGCGGGTGGCTCTACAATGAGCAGTTCTTC. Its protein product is CSARGVGGWLYNEQFF.

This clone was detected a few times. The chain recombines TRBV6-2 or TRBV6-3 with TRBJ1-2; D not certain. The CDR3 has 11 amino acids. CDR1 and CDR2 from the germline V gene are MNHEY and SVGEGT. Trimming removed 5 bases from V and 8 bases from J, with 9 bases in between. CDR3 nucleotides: TGTGCCAGCAGTATAGAGGGAGGCTACACCTTC. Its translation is CASSIEGGYTF.

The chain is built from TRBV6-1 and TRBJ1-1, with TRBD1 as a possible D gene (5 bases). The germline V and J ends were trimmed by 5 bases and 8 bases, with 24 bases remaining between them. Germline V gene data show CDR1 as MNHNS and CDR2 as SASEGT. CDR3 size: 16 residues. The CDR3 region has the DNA TGTGCCAGCAGTATGGGACGATCCCCCTTATTCGGAGAAGCTTTCTTT. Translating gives CASSMGRSPLFGEAFF.

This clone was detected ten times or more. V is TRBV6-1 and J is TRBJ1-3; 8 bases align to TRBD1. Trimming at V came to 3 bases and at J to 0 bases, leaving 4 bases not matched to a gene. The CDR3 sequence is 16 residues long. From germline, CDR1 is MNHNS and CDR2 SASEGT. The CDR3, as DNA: TGTGCCAGCAGTGACTTCAGGGGGCACTCTGGAAACACCATATATTTT. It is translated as CASSDFRGHSGNTIYF.

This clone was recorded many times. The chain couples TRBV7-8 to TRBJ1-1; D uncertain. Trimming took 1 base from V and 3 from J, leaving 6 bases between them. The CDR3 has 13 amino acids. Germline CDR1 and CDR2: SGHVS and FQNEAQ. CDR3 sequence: CASSLGTHTEAFF. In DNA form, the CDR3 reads TGTGCCAGCAGCTTAGGCACTCACACTGAAGCTTTCTTT.

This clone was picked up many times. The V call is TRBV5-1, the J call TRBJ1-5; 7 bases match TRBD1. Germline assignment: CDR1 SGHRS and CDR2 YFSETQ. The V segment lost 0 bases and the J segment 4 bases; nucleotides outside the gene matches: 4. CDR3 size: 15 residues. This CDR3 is CASSLDGTANQPQHF. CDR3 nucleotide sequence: TGCGCCAGCAGCTTGGACGGGACAGCTAATCAGCCCCAGCATTTT.

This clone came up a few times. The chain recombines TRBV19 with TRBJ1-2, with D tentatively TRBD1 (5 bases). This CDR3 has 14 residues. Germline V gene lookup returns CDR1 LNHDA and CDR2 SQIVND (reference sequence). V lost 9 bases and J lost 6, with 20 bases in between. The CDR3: CASCSLDSLHGYTF. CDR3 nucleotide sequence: TGTGCCAGCTGTTCCCTAGACAGTCTTCATGGCTACACCTTC.

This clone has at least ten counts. The CDR3 DNA sequence: TGTGCCAGCGGACGCGGATTGGGGGACGAGCAGTACTTC. Amino acids: CASGRGLGDEQYF. The rearrangement links TRBV3-1 to TRBJ2-7; D possibly uses TRBD1 or TRBD2 (5 bases each). Deletions cut 8 bases from V and 5 bases from J, with 16 bases between. Germline lookup yields CDR1 LGHDT and CDR2 YNNKEL (reference sequence). This CDR3 is 13 amino acids long.

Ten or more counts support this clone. This CDR3 reads CATLGQGAGQPQHF. CDR3 coding DNA: TGTGCCACCTTAGGACAGGGGGCAGGTCAGCCCCAGCATTTT. This sequence joins TRBV28 and TRBJ1-5, with 11 bases that match TRBD1. Germline V gene lookup returns CDR1 MDHEN and CDR2 SYDVKM. The CDR3 spans 14 residues. Losses at the gene ends were 10 bases for V and 6 bases for J; bases not matched to a gene: 8.

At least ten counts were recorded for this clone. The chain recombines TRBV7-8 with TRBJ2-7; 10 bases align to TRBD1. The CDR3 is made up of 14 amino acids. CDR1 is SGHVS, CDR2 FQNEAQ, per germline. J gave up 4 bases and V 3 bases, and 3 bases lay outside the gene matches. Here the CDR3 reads CASSFGTGEYEQYF. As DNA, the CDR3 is TGTGCCAGCAGCTTCGGGACAGGGGAATACGAGCAGTACTTC.

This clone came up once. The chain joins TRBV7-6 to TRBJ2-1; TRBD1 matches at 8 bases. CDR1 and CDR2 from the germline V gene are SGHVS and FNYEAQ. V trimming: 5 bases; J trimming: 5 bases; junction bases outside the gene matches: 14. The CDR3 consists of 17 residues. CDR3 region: CASSPTTGDHPNNEQFF. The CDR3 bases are TGTGCCAGCAGCCCCACGACAGGGGACCATCCGAACAATGAGCAGTTCTTC.

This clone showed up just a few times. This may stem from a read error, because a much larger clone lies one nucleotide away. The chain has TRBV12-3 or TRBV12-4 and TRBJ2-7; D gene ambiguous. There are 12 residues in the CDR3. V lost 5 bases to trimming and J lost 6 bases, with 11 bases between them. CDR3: CASSEKVSEQYF. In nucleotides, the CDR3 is TGTGCCAGCAGTGAGAAAGTCAGCGAGCAGTACTTC.

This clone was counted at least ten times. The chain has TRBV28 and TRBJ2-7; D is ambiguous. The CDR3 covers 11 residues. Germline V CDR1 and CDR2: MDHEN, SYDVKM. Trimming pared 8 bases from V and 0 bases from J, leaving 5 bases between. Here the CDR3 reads CASRSSYEQYF. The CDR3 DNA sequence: TGTGCCAGCCGTAGCTCCTACGAGCAGTACTTC.

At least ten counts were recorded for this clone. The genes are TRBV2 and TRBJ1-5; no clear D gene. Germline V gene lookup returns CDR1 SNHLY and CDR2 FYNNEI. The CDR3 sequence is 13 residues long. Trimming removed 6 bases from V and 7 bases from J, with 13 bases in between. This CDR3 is CASRLWEEQPQHF. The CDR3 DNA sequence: TGTGCCAGCAGGTTATGGGAAGAGCAGCCCCAGCATTTT.

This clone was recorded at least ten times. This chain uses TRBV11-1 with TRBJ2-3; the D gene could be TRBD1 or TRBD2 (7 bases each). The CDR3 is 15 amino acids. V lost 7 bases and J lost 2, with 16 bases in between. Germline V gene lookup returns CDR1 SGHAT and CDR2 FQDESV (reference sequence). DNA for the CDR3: TGTGCCAGCATCTTCAGGGAGGGGGCCACAGATACGCAGTATTTT. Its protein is CASIFREGATDTQYF.

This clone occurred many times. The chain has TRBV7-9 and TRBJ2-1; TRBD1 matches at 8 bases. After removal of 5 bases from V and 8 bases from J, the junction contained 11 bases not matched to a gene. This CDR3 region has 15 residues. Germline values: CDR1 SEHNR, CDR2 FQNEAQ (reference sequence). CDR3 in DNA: TGTGCCAGCAGCCCACAGACAGGGGCCTGGGATGAGCAGTTCTTC. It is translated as CASSPQTGAWDEQFF.

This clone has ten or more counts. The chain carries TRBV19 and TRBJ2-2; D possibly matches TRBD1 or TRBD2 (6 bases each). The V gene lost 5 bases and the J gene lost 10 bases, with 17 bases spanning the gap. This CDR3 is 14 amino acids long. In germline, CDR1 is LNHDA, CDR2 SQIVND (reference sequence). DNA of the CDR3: TGTGCCAGTAGTCGCCGGGGGCCCCACGTGGAGCTGTTTTTT. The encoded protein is CASSRRGPHVELFF. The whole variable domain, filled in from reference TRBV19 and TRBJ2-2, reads DGGITQSPKYLFRKEGQNVTLSCEQNLNHDAMYWYRQDPGQGLRLIYYSQIVNDFQKGDIAEGYSVSREKKESFPLTVTSAQKNPTAFYLCASSRRGPHVELFFGEGSRLTVL.

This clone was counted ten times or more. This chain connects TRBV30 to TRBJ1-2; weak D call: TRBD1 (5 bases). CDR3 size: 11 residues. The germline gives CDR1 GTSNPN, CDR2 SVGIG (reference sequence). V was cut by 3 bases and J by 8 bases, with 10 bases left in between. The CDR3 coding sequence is TGTGCCTGGAGGGGACGGGGGGGCTACACCTTC. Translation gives CAWRGRGGYTF.

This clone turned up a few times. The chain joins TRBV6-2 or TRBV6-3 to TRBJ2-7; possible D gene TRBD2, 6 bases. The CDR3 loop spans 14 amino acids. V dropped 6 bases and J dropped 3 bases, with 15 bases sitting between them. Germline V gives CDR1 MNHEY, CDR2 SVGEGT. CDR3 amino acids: CASSKYRDFYEQYF. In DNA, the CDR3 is TGTGCCAGCAGCAAGTACCGGGACTTCTACGAGCAGTACTTC.

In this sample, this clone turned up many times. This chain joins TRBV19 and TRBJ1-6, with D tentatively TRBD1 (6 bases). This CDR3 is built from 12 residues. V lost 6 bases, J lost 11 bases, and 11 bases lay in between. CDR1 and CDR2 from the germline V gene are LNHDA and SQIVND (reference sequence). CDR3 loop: CASRQGWAPLHF. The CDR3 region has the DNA TGTGCCAGTAGACAGGGCTGGGCACCCCTCCACTTT. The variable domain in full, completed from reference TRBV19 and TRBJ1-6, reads DGGITQSPKYLFRKEGQNVTLSCEQNLNHDAMYWYRQDPGQGLRLIYYSQIVNDFQKGDIAEGYSVSREKKESFPLTVTSAQKNPTAFYLCASRQGWAPLHFGNGTRLTVT.

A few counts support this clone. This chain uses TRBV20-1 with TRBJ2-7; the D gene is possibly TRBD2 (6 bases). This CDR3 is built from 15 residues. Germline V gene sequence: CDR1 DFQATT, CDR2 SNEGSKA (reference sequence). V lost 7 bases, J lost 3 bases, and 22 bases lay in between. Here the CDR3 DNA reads TGCAGTGTACTCGAAGGAGGGGTAAGCTACTACGAGCAGTACTTC. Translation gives CSVLEGGVSYYEQYF.

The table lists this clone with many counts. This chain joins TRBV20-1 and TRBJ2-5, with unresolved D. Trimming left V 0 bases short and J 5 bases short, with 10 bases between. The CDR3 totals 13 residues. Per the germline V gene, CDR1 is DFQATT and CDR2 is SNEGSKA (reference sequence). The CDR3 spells CSARDISSETQYF. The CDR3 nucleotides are TGCAGTGCTAGAGATATTTCGTCGGAGACCCAGTACTTC.

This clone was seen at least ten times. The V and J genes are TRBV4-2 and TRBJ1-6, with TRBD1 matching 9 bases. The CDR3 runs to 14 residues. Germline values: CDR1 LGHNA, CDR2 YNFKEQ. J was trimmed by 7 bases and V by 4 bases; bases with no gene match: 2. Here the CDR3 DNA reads TGTGCCAGCAGCCCGGGACAGGGAAATTCACCCCTCCACTTT. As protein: CASSPGQGNSPLHF.

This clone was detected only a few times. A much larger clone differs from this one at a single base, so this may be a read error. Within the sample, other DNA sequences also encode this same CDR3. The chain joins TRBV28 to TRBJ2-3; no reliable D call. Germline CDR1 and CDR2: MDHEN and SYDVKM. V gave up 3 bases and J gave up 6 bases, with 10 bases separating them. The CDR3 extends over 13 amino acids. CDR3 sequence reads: CASSLVGSDTQYF. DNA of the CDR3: TGTGCCAGCAGTTTGGTAGGTTCCGATACGCAGTATTTT.

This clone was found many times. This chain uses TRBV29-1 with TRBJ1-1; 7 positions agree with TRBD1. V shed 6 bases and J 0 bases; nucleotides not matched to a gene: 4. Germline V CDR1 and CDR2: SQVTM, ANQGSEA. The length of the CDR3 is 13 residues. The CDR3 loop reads CSVMGQLNTEAFF. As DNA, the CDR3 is TGCAGCGTGATGGGACAGTTGAACACTGAAGCTTTCTTT.